This T cell receptor beta chain was sequenced for a study of T cells in Graves' hyperthyroidism and ophthalmopathy. Study-wide results and caveats: Most clonotypes expanded in thyroid above 0.001 were likewise present in blood.

TCR beta CDR3 regions were amplified from RNA. A set of HTBI primers served as the primers for a first-round RT-PCR of the TCR CDR3. MiXCR, applied by TCRdb to the multiplex PCR reads, yields one record per CDR3 protein. The sample lists around 540,000 distinct CDR3 sequences, about 16% occurring once. CDR1 and CDR2 (germline): SGHAT, FQNNGV. J gave up 5 bases and V 3 bases, and 4 bases lay outside the gene matches. The CDR3 is made up of 16 amino acids. Points on this clonotype: What it binds is unknown.

Clinical symptoms, serum thyroxine, TRAb, thyroid ultrasound and orbital computed tomography established diagnosis. This TCR was recovered from a woman in her twenties or thirties with Graves' ophthalmopathy. Input material: blood. V gene TRBV11-2 combines with J gene TRBJ2-1; 13 nucleotides match TRBD2. The CDR3 region is CASSFTSGRANNEQFF. CDR3 DNA: TGTGCCAGCAGCTTCACTAGCGGGAGGGCGAACAATGAGCAGTTCTTC.